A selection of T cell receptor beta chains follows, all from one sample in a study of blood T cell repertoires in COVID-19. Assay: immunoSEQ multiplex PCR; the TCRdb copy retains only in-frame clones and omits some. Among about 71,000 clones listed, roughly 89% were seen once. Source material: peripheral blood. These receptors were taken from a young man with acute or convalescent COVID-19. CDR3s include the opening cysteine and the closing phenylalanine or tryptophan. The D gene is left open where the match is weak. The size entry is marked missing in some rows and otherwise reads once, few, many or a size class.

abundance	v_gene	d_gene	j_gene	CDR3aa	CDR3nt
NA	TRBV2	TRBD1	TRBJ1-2	CASREPLLLGGSRDGYTF	TGTGCCAGCAGAGAACCCCTTCTTTTAGGGGGCAGTAGGGATGGCTACACCTTC
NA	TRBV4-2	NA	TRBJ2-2	CASSQEVRSGELFF	TGTGCCAGCAGCCAAGAGGTCCGGTCCGGGGAGCTGTTTTTT
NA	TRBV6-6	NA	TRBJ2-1	CASSPSPRTSSYNEQFF	TGTGCCAGCAGTCCAAGTCCGAGGACAAGCTCCTACAATGAGCAGTTCTTC
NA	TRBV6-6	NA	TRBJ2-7	CASSQGGYEQYF	TGTGCCAGCAGCCAGGGGGGCTACGAGCAGTACTTC
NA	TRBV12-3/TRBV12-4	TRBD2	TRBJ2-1	CASTLAGQGTQFF	TGTGCCAGCACCCTAGCGGGCCAAGGGACCCAGTTCTTC
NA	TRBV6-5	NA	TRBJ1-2	CASSSVSGYGYTF	TGTGCCAGCAGTTCGGTATCAGGGTATGGCTACACCTTC
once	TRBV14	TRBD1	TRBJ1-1	CASSPRDRGKRGLAFF	TGTGCCAGCAGCCCCCGGGACAGGGGGAAACGAGGGCTAGCTTTCTTT
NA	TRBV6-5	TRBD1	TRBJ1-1	CASGGGLGTEAFF	TGTGCCAGCGGAGGGGGCCTGGGCACTGAAGCTTTCTTT
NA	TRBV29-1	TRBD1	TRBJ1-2	CSVSTGQGYTF	TGCAGCGTTTCGACAGGGCAAGGCTACACCTTC
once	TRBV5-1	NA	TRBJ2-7	CASSLDGRLYEQYF	TGCGCCAGCAGCTTGGACGGGAGACTCTACGAGCAGTACTTC
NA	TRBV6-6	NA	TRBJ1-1	CASMTGNTEAFF	TGTGCCAGCATGACAGGGAACACTGAAGCTTTCTTT
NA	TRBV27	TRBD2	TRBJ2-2	CASSLRFLAGATGELFF	TGTGCCAGCAGTTTACGTTTCCTAGCGGGAGCGACCGGGGAGCTGTTTTTT
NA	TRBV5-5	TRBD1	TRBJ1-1	CASSPTGRTEAFF	TGTGCCAGCAGCCCGACAGGGAGAACTGAAGCTTTCTTT
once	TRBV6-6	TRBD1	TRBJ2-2	CASSFGGTGSTGELFF	TGTGCCAGCAGTTTCGGGGGGACAGGGTCCACCGGGGAGCTGTTTTTT
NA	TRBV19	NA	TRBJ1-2	CASSIALTYGYTF	TGTGCCAGTAGTATAGCCCTGACTTATGGCTACACCTTC
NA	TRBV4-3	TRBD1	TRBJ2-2	CASSQDLAQGAGELFF	TGCGCCAGCAGCCAAGATCTGGCCCAGGGGGCCGGGGAGCTGTTTTTT
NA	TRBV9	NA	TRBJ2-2	CASSGAGKRDPTGELFF	TGTGCCAGCAGCGGGGCCGGGAAACGAGATCCAACCGGGGAGCTGTTTTTT
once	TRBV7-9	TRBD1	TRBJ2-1	CASSSNRGEREQFF	TGTGCCAGCAGCTCCAACAGGGGGGAGCGGGAGCAGTTCTTC
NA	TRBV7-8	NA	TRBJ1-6	CASSTAPQGPLGPLHF	TGTGCCAGCAGTACAGCGCCCCAGGGGCCCCTTGGTCCCCTCCACTTT
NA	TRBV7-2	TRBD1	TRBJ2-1	CASSVGGRYNEQFF	TGTGCCAGCAGCGTAGGGGGCCGGTACAATGAGCAGTTCTTC
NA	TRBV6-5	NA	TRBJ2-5	CASTRGGAETQYF	TGTGCCAGCACCCGTGGGGGGGCAGAGACCCAGTACTTC
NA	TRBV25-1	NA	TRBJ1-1	CASSETADTEAFF	TGTGCCAGCAGTGAAACCGCGGACACTGAAGCTTTCTTT
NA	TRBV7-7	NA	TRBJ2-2	CASSSSRTGELFF	TGTGCTAGCAGCTCTAGTCGCACCGGGGAGCTGTTTTTT
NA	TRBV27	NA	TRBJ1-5	CASSLLAVSNQPQHF	TGTGCCAGCAGTTTATTGGCAGTTAGCAATCAGCCCCAGCATTTT
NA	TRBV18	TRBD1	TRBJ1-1	CASSIQGVENTEAFF	TGTGCCAGCTCGATACAGGGGGTGGAGAACACTGAAGCTTTCTTT
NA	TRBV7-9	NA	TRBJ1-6	CASSSGTPERSPLHF	TGTGCCAGCAGCTCTGGGACACCTGAGCGTTCACCCCTCCACTTT
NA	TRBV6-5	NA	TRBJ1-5	CASSYSSADNQPQHF	TGTGCCAGCAGTTACTCGAGCGCAGACAATCAGCCCCAGCATTTT
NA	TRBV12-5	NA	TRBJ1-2	CASGFFEGTGYTF	TGTGCTAGTGGTTTTTTCGAGGGGACAGGCTACACCTTC
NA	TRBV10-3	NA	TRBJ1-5	CAISESAVSNQPQHF	TGTGCCATCAGTGAGTCGGCGGTCAGCAATCAGCCCCAGCATTTT
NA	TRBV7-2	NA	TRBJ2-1	CASSPAGTYSYNEQFF	TGTGCCAGCAGCCCCGCCGGGACTTACTCCTACAATGAGCAGTTCTTC
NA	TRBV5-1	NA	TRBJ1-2	CASSLLDSYGYTF	TGCGCCAGCAGCTTGCTGGACTCCTATGGCTACACCTTC
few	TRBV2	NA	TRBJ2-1	CASSRQGSGLLNNEQFF	TGTGCCAGCAGTCGACAGGGCTCGGGACTCCTTAACAATGAGCAGTTCTTC
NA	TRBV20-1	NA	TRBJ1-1	CSASSFGIANTEAFF	TGCAGTGCTAGTTCTTTTGGCATAGCGAACACTGAAGCTTTCTTT
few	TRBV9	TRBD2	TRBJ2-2	CASSVTSGRSTGELFF	TGTGCCAGCAGCGTCACTAGCGGGAGGAGCACCGGGGAGCTGTTTTTT
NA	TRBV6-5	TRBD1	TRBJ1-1	CASTGQWNTEAFF	TGTGCCAGTACGGGACAGTGGAACACTGAAGCTTTCTTT
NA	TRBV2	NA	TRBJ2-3	CASSKRASTDTQYF	TGTGCCAGCAGTAAGAGAGCGAGCACAGATACGCAGTATTTT
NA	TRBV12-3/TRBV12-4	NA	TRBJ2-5	CASSLGGQETQYF	TGTGCCAGCAGTTTAGGCGGGCAAGAGACCCAGTACTTC
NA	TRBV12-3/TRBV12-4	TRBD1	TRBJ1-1	CASSGDRGAEAFF	TGTGCCAGCAGTGGTGACAGGGGAGCTGAAGCTTTCTTT
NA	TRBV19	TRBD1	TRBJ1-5	CASSLWTGHQPQHF	TGTGCCAGTAGTCTCTGGACAGGGCATCAGCCCCAGCATTTT
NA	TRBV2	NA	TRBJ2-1	CASNNLPLADEQFF	TGTGCCAGCAACAACCTACCGCTGGCGGATGAGCAGTTCTTC
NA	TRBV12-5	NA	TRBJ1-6	CASATGNSPLHF	TGTGCTAGTGCTACAGGGAATTCACCCCTCCACTTT
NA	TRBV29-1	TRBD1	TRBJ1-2	CSVRTGTETNYGYTF	TGCAGCGTTCGAACCGGGACAGAAACTAACTATGGCTACACCTTC
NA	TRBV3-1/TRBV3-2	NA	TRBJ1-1	CASSLGGLTEAFF	TGTGCCAGCAGCCTCGGGGGGTTGACTGAAGCTTTCTTT
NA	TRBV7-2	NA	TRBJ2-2	CASSLARVGPGELFF	TGTGCCAGCAGCTTAGCGCGTGTCGGTCCCGGGGAGCTGTTTTTT
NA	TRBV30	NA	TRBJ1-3	CAWSRRTTGNTIYF	TGTGCCTGGAGTCGGAGGACCACAGGAAACACCATATATTTT
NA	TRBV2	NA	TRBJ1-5	CASRDHGQFPPQHF	TGTGCCAGCAGGGACCATGGACAGTTCCCGCCCCAGCATTTT
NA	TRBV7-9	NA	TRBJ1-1	CASSLNRAHTEAFF	TGTGCCAGCAGCCTAAACAGGGCTCACACTGAAGCTTTCTTT
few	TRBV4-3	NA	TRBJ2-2	CASSQDLVSGNTGELFF	TGCGCCAGCAGCCAAGATTTGGTTAGCGGGAACACCGGGGAGCTGTTTTTT
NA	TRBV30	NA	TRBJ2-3	CAWTYSSTDTQYF	TGTGCCTGGACCTACTCCAGCACAGATACGCAGTATTTT
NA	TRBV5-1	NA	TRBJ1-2	CASSLAGQGIGYTF	TGCGCCAGCAGCTTGGCAGGGCAGGGAATAGGCTACACCTTC
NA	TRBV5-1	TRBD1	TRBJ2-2	CASSSTGGNTGELFF	TGCGCCAGCAGCTCGACAGGGGGCAACACCGGGGAGCTGTTTTTT